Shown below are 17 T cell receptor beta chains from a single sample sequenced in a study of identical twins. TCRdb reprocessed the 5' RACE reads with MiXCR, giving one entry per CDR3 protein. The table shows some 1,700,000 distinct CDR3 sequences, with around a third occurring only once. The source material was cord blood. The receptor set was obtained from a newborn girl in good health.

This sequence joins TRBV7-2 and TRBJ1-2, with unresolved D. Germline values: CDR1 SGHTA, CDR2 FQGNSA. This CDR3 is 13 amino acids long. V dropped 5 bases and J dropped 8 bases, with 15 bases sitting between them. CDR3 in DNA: TGTGCCAGCAGCCCCCCGTGGGAAGGGGGCTACACCTTC. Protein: CASSPPWEGGYTF.

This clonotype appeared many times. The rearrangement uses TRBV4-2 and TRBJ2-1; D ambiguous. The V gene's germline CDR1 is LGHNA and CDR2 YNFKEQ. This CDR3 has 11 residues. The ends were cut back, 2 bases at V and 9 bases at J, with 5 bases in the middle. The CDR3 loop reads CASSQRREQFF. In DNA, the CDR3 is TGTGCCAGCAGCCAACGCCGTGAGCAGTTCTTC.

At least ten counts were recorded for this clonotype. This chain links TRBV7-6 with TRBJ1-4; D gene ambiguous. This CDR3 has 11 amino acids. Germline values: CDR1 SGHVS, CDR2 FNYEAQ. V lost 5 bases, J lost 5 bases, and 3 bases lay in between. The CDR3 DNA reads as TGTGCCAGCAGCCAAAATGAAAAACTGTTTTTT. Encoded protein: CASSQNEKLFF.

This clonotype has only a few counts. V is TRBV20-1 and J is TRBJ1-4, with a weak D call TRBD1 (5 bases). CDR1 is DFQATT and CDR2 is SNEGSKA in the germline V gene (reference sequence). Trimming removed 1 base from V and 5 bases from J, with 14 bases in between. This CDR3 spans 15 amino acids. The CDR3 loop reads CSARAVTANNEKLFF. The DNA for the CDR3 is TGCAGTGCTAGAGCCGTGACAGCCAACAATGAAAAACTGTTTTTT.

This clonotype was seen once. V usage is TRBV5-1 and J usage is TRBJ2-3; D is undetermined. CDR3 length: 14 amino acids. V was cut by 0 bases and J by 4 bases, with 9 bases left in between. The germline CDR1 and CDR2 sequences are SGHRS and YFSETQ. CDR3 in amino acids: CASSLAQAADTQYF. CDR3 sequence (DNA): TGCGCCAGCAGCTTGGCCCAAGCTGCAGATACGCAGTATTTT.

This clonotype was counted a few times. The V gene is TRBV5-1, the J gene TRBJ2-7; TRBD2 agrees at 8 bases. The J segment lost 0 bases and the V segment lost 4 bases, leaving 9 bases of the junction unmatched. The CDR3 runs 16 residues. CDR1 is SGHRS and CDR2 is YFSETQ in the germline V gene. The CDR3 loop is CASSGNRGGYSYEQYF. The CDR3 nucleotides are TGCGCCAGCAGCGGAAATCGGGGGGGATACTCCTACGAGCAGTACTTC.

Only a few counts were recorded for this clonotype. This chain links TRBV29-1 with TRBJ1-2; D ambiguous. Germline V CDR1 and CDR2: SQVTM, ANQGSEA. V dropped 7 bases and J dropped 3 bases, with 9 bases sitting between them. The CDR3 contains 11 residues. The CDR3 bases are TGCAGCGCCGCATTCTACTATGGCTACACCTTC. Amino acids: CSAAFYYGYTF.

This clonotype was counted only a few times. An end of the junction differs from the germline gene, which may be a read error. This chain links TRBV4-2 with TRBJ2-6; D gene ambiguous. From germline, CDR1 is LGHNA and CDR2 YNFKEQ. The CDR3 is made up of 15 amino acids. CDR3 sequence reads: CASRQGDSGANVLTF. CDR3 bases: TGTGCCAGCAGGCAAGGTGACTCTGGGGCCAACGTCCTGACTTTC.

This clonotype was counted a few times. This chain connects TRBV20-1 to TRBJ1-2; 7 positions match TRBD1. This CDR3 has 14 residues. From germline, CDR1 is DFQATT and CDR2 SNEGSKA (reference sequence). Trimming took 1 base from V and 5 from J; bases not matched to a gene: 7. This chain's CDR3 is CSARARQGTYGYTF. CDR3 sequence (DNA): TGCAGTGCTAGAGCCCGACAGGGCACATATGGCTACACCTTC.

The CDR3 DNA follows: TGTGCCAGCAGTTGGGGAGGGGGGCGAATGAACACTGAAGCTTTCTTT. It specifies CASSWGGGRMNTEAFF. The V call is TRBV27, the J call TRBJ1-1; tentatively, D is TRBD1 (6 bases). V lost 4 bases and J 0 bases, leaving 15 bases between the germline ends. Per the germline V gene, CDR1 is MNHEY and CDR2 is SMNVEV (reference sequence). The CDR3 spans 16 residues.

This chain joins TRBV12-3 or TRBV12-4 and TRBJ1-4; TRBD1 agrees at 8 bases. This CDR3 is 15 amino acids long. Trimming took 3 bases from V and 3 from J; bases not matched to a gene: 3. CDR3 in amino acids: CASSFQGAANEKLFF. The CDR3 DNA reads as TGTGCCAGCAGTTTCCAGGGGGCGGCTAATGAAAAACTGTTTTTT.

CDR3 nucleotides: TGTGCCAGCAGCACGACAGGGGTCCTAGCCAAAAACATTCAGTACTTC. Translating gives CASSTTGVLAKNIQYF. The chain couples TRBV21-1 to TRBJ2-4; the tabulated D call, TRBD1, remains unverified against the DNA. TRBV21-1 is termed a pseudogene. The CDR3 length is 16 residues.

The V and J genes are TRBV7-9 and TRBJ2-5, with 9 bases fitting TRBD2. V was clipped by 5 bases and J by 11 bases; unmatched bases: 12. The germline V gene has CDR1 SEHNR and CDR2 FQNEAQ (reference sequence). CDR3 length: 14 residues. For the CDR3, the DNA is TGTGCCAGCAGCCCCGCAGGGACTAGCAATGAGCAGTACTTC. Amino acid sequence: CASSPAGTSNEQYF.

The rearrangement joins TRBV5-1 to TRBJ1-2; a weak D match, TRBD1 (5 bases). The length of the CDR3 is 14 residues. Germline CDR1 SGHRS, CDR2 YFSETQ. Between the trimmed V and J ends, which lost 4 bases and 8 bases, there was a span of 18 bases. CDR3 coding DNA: TGCGCCAGCAGCACACTCAGGAGAGGGGAGGGCTACACCTTC. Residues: CASSTLRRGEGYTF.

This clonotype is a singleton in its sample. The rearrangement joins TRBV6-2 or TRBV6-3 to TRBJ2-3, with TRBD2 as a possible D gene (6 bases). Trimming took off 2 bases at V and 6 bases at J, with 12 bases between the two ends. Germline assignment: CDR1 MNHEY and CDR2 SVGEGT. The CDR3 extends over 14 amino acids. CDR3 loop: CASSYPGSRDTQYF. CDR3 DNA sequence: TGTGCCAGCAGTTACCCCGGGAGTCGTGATACGCAGTATTTT.

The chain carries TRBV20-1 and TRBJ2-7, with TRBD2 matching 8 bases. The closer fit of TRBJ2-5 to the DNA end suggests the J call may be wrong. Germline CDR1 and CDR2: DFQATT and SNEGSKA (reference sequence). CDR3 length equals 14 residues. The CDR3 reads CSAEEIGTRETQYF. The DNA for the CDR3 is TGCAGTGCGGAAGAAATTGGGACTAGGGAGACCCAGTACTTC.

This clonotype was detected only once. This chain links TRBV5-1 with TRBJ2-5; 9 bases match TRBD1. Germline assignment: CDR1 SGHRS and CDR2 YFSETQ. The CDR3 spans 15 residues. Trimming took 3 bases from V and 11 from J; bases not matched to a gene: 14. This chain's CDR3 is CASSSGTGLSDEQYF. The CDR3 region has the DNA TGCGCCAGCAGCTCCGGGACAGGGTTAAGTGATGAGCAGTACTTC.